The 30 T cell receptor beta chains below were found in one sample sequenced in a study of identical twins. TCRdb redid the calling of the 5' RACE reads with MiXCR, one entry per CDR3 protein. The top ten hold over 0.25% of the sample, which has more than 1.5 million distinct CDR3 sequences, under 35% seen once. The sequenced sample was cord blood. The receptor source for this set is a newborn girl in good health.

This clonotype was seen at least ten times. The chain carries TRBV10-3 and TRBJ1-2; the D is unclear. CDR1 is ENHRY, CDR2 SYGVKD, per germline. The CDR3 loop spans 14 amino acids. V gave up 0 bases and J gave up 6 bases, with 11 bases separating them. CDR3 nucleotide sequence: TGTGCCATCAGTGAGTCTCGGGGAGCTGATGGCTACACCTTC. Its protein product is CAISESRGADGYTF.

The J gene is TRBJ1-2, the V gene TRBV20-1; D may be TRBD1 (6 bases). Germline CDR1 reads DFQATT; CDR2 reads SNEGSKA (reference sequence). The CDR3 runs to 13 residues. Deletions cut 3 bases from V and 7 bases from J, with 15 bases between. CDR3 loop: CSARYQQGAGYTF. CDR3 coding DNA: TGCAGTGCTAGGTACCAACAGGGTGCTGGCTACACCTTC.

The chain combines TRBV5-1 with TRBJ2-3; D is unresolved. There are 14 residues in the CDR3. V shed 2 bases and J shed 5 bases, with 12 bases lying between them. Looked up from germline, CDR1 is SGHRS and CDR2 is YFSETQ. The CDR3, as DNA: TGCGCCAGCAGCTTCGGCCGTCAGAGAGATACGCAGTATTTT. This sequence encodes CASSFGRQRDTQYF. The whole variable domain, remainder taken from reference TRBV5-1 and TRBJ2-3, is KAGVTQTPRYLIKTRGQQVTLSCSPISGHRSVSWYQQTPGQGLQFLFEYFSETQRNKGNFPGRFSGRQFSNSRSEMNVSTLELGDSALYLCASSFGRQRDTQYFGPGTRLTVL.

This clonotype was found a few times. This may be a read error: a much more frequent sequence differs by one nucleotide. The V gene is TRBV5-1, the J gene TRBJ2-7; 8 bases agree with TRBD1. This CDR3 region has 14 residues. The V and J ends lost 0 bases and 2 bases, in that order; junction bases with no gene match: 1. Germline CDR1 SGHRS, CDR2 YFSETQ. The CDR3 protein is CASSLGDRPYEQYF. CDR3 nucleotide sequence: TGCGCCAGCAGCTTGGGGGACAGGCCCTACGAGCAGTACTTC.

Only one count was recorded for this clonotype. The chain employs TRBV19 and TRBJ2-3, with D unclear. Trimming left V 3 bases short and J 2 bases short, with 6 bases between. The CDR3 is 13 residues long. Germline assignment: CDR1 LNHDA and CDR2 SQIVND (reference sequence). CDR3 in DNA: TGTGCCAGTAGTATTGGGAACACAGATACGCAGTATTTT. It codes for CASSIGNTDTQYF.

In the case of this clonotype: This could be a read error, since a much larger clone is one nucleotide away. This rearrangement joins TRBV7-2 to TRBJ2-1; tentative D call: TRBD2 (5 bases). V was clipped by 2 bases and J by 6 bases, with 11 bases between them. Germline assignment: CDR1 SGHTA and CDR2 FQGNSA. The CDR3 is made up of 14 amino acids. The CDR3 protein is CASSLTLASNEQFF. CDR3 nucleotide sequence: TGTGCCAGCAGCTTAACCCTAGCATCCAATGAGCAGTTCTTC.

CDR3 in amino acids: CSATWGTGHEAFF. The CDR3 DNA follows: TGCAGTGCCACATGGGGGACAGGGCATGAAGCTTTCTTT. The chain combines TRBV20-1 with TRBJ1-1, with TRBD1 matching over 9 bases. CDR3 size: 13 residues. After removal of 6 bases from V and 7 bases from J, the junction contained 9 bases not matched to a gene. Germline V gene data show CDR1 as DFQATT and CDR2 as SNEGSKA (reference sequence).

The V gene is TRBV10-3, the J gene TRBJ2-7; the D is unclear. CDR1 ENHRY and CDR2 SYGVKD come from the germline V gene. The CDR3 is 13 residues long. The V end lost 3 bases, the J end lost 3 bases, and 9 bases lay between the germline ends. CDR3 sequence (DNA): TGTGCCATCAGTGACAGGTTGGGCTACGAGCAGTACTTC. It translates to CAISDRLGYEQYF.

In this sample, this clonotype turned up a few times. The gene calls are TRBV7-2 and TRBJ1-6; TRBD1 matches 8 bases. This CDR3 comprises 16 residues. CDR1 and CDR2 from the germline V gene are SGHTA and FQGNSA. V dropped 4 bases and J dropped 8; count of bases not matched to a gene: 10. CDR3 protein: CASSSKDGQGYSPLHF. Here the CDR3 DNA reads TGTGCCAGCAGCTCCAAAGACGGACAGGGCTATTCACCCCTCCACTTT.

This clonotype showed up just a few times. This chain connects TRBV20-1 to TRBJ2-2; D not certain. The CDR3 runs 13 residues. Trimming stripped 0 bases from V and 6 bases from J, with 8 bases between. The germline V gene encodes CDR1 DFQATT and CDR2 SNEGSKA (reference sequence). CDR3 bases: TGCAGTGCTAGAGATATTGGGGCCGGGGAGCTGTTTTTT. The encoded protein is CSARDIGAGELFF.

The chain employs TRBV2 and TRBJ1-1; D might be TRBD1 (6 bases). Trimming shortened V by 6 bases and J by 2 bases, and 13 bases separated the two germline ends. Germline CDR1 reads SNHLY; CDR2 reads FYNNEI. The CDR3 length is 14 residues. In nucleotides, the CDR3 is TGTGCCAGCAGCGCAGGGGCTATCAACACTGAAGCTTTCTTT. Its translation: CASSAGAINTEAFF.

The chain is built from TRBV14 and TRBJ1-1, with 9 bases lining up with TRBD1. The CDR3 contains 16 residues. Germline assignment: CDR1 SGHDN and CDR2 FVKESK. Trimming at V came to 1 base and at J to 4 bases, leaving 7 bases not matched to a gene. The DNA for the CDR3 is TGTGCCAGCAGCCAAGGTCCGGGACAGGGAGGCACTGAAGCTTTCTTT. Its translation: CASSQGPGQGGTEAFF. The complete variable domain, with remaining parts taken from reference TRBV14 and TRBJ1-1, reads EAGVTQFPSHSVIEKGQTVTLRCDPISGHDNLYWYRRVMGKEIKFLLHFVKESKQDESGMPNNRFLAERTGGTYSTLKVQPAELEDSGVYFCASSQGPGQGGTEAFFGQGTRLTVV.

This chain uses TRBV9 with TRBJ2-7, with 9 bases that match TRBD2. The germline CDR1 and CDR2 sequences are SGDLS and YYNGEE. Trimming removed 3 bases from V and 1 base from J; junction bases left unmatched: 5. CDR3 size: 15 residues. The DNA for the CDR3 is TGTGCCAGCAGCGGCGGACTAGCGCCTTCCTACGAGCAGTACTTC. It translates to CASSGGLAPSYEQYF.

This clonotype has only a few counts. The rearrangement joins TRBV6-5 to TRBJ2-5; possible D gene TRBD2, 5 bases. Matching the DNA end better, TRBJ2-1 makes the J call doubtful. The CDR3 covers 13 residues. Germline V lookup: CDR1 MNHEY, CDR2 SVGAGI. The CDR3 nucleotides are TGTGCCAGCAGTTCGGGGATCTGGGAGACCCAGTTCTTC. It codes for CASSSGIWETQFF.

Worth noting for this clonotype: Relative to the germline gene, one junction end is altered; a read error may explain this. The J gene is TRBJ2-4, the V gene TRBV20-1; possibly TRBD2 for D (6 bases). Per germline, CDR1 DFQATT and CDR2 SNEGSKA (reference sequence). This CDR3 comprises 14 residues. The CDR3 reads CSAIQGGGVYEQSF. CDR3 DNA: TGCAGTGCTATCCAGGGAGGTGGGGTCTACGAGCAGTCCTTC.

This clonotype was counted only a few times. This rearrangement joins TRBV28 to TRBJ2-5, with D maybe TRBD1 (6 bases). V lost 0 bases and J 2 bases, leaving 10 bases between the germline ends. This CDR3 is 15 amino acids long. The germline V gene has CDR1 MDHEN and CDR2 SYDVKM. CDR3: CASSLWGTTQETQYF. CDR3 nucleotides: TGTGCCAGCAGTTTATGGGGGACAACACAAGAGACCCAGTACTTC.

Ten or more counts support this clonotype. The chain joins TRBV27 to TRBJ1-2; TRBD1 might be the D (5 bases). The CDR3 consists of 13 residues. Trimming removed 7 bases from V and 0 bases from J, with 9 bases in between. Germline V gives CDR1 MNHEY, CDR2 SMNVEV (reference sequence). CDR3 coding DNA: TGTGCCAGCACCCAGGGTCCTAACTATGGCTACACCTTC. Protein product: CASTQGPNYGYTF.

This clonotype was observed at least ten times. This chain uses TRBV28 with TRBJ2-3; unclear D gene. The CDR3 has 12 residues. Trimming cost V 4 bases and J 7 bases, with 9 bases left between them. In germline, CDR1 is MDHEN, CDR2 SYDVKM. The chain's CDR3 is CASSSTSYTQYF. CDR3 bases: TGTGCCAGCAGTTCGACATCCTATACGCAGTATTTT. Variable domain in full (rest from reference TRBV28 and TRBJ2-3): DVKVTQSSRYLVKRTGEKVFLECVQDMDHENMFWYRQDPGLGLRLIYFSYDVKMKEKGDIPEGYSVSREKKERFSLILESASTNQTSMYLCASSSTSYTQYFGPGTRLTVL.

The chain combines TRBV24-1 with TRBJ1-5; possible D gene TRBD1, 5 bases. The CDR3 has 19 residues. V was clipped by 9 bases and J by 0 bases, with 26 bases between them. Per the germline V gene, CDR1 is KGHDR and CDR2 is SFDVKD. The CDR3 here is CATPIPRPRGQYSNQPQHF. The CDR3 coding sequence is TGTGCCACCCCCATCCCACGGCCTAGGGGTCAGTATAGCAATCAGCCCCAGCATTTT.

This clonotype was detected many times. The chain joins TRBV29-1 to TRBJ2-1; no firm D call. CDR3 size: 14 residues. Germline-derived CDR1 and CDR2 are SQVTM and ANQGSEA. The V end lost 6 bases, the J end lost 6 bases, and 18 bases lay between the germline ends. In nucleotides, the CDR3 is TGCAGCGTGGGGTACCAAGTCCTTCCCAATGAGCAGTTCTTC. Its translation: CSVGYQVLPNEQFF.

This clonotype was observed a few times. V and J are TRBV5-6 and TRBJ2-7; 8 positions agree with TRBD2. V lost 1 base, J lost 3 bases, and 15 bases stayed unmatched. Germline V gene data show CDR1 as SGHDT and CDR2 as YYEEEE. The CDR3 spans 18 residues. DNA of the CDR3: TGTGCCAGCAGCTTGACAGGGTGGGCTAGCGGGTTCAGCTACGAGCAGTACTTC. It codes for CASSLTGWASGFSYEQYF.

The chain recombines TRBV7-2 with TRBJ2-7; TRBD2 matches at 9 bases. The CDR3 contains 14 residues. Per the germline V gene, CDR1 is SGHTA and CDR2 is FQGNSA. V was pared by 1 base and J by 7 bases, with 5 bases of the junction left unmatched. CDR3: CASSLVRTSVEQYF. The CDR3 DNA reads TGTGCCAGCAGCTTAGTAAGGACTAGCGTAGAGCAGTACTTC.

At least ten counts were recorded for this clonotype. A junction end diverges from the germline sequence, so it may reflect a read error. V gene TRBV7-2 combines with J gene TRBJ2-3; 9 bases are a match to TRBD2. Per germline, CDR1 SGHTA and CDR2 FQGNSA. The CDR3 extends over 15 amino acids. The CDR3 sequence is CASSLAGLGTDTQYF. CDR3 in DNA: TGTGCCAGCAGCCTAGCGGGATTGGGCACAGATACGCAGTATTTT.

This clonotype was seen ten or more times. The V call is TRBV27, the J call TRBJ2-3; no definite D call. The V gene's germline CDR1 is MNHEY and CDR2 SMNVEV (reference sequence). The CDR3 contains 14 residues. V lost 5 bases and J lost 4, with 13 bases in between. Here the CDR3 reads CASSRWEGSDTQYF. The CDR3 coding sequence is TGTGCCAGCAGTCGCTGGGAAGGATCAGATACGCAGTATTTT.

This clonotype was seen a few times. This chain links TRBV7-2 with TRBJ2-7, with D possibly being TRBD2 (6 bases). Trimming left V 1 base short and J 7 bases short, with 14 bases between. The CDR3 spans 14 residues. Germline lookup yields CDR1 SGHTA and CDR2 FQGNSA. CDR3 nucleotides: TGTGCCAGCAGCTTAGGACTAGAACGGGGTGAGCAGTACTTC. Amino acids: CASSLGLERGEQYF.

The rearrangement joins TRBV6-4 to TRBJ2-3; D possibly corresponds to TRBD1 (5 bases). In germline, CDR1 is MRHNA, CDR2 SNTAGT. The V and J ends lost 6 bases and 7 bases respectively, with 17 bases between them. This CDR3 comprises 14 residues. CDR3 in amino acids: CASSRDMSMNTQYF. CDR3 nucleotide sequence: TGTGCCAGCAGCAGGGATATGAGCATGAATACGCAGTATTTT.

This clonotype was observed a few times. The chain links TRBV20-1 to TRBJ2-1; D may correspond to TRBD1 or TRBD2 (6 bases each). This CDR3 spans 13 amino acids. V lost 6 bases to trimming and J lost 6 bases, with 15 bases between them. Germline V gives CDR1 DFQATT, CDR2 SNEGSKA (reference sequence). The CDR3 loop is CSADRLVGNEQFF. In DNA, the CDR3 is TGCAGTGCGGACAGACTAGTGGGCAATGAGCAGTTCTTC.

At least ten counts were recorded for this clonotype. The chain employs TRBV12-3 or TRBV12-4 and TRBJ1-1; D uncertain. The CDR3 is 13 amino acids. Deletions cut 5 bases from V and 0 bases from J, with 7 bases between. CDR3 coding DNA: TGTGCCAGCAGTGGGAGGATGAACACTGAAGCTTTCTTT. Its translation is CASSGRMNTEAFF.

The J gene is TRBJ2-5, the V gene TRBV5-1; 8 bases fit TRBD1. Germline V gene data show CDR1 as SGHRS and CDR2 as YFSETQ. This CDR3 has 16 amino acids. Trimming at V came to 1 base and at J to 1 base, leaving 6 bases not matched to a gene. CDR3 amino acids: CASSLFLQGAQETQYF. The CDR3, as DNA: TGCGCCAGCAGCTTGTTCCTGCAGGGGGCCCAAGAGACCCAGTACTTC.

This clonotype was detected a few times. V usage is TRBV7-6 and J usage is TRBJ2-1; no firm D call. The CDR3 length is 15 residues. The V end was cut by 5 bases, the J end by 3 bases, with 14 bases between. Germline CDR1 is SGHVS and CDR2 is FNYEAQ. CDR3 sequence: CASSPAYSGYNEQFF. CDR3 coding DNA: TGTGCCAGCAGCCCTGCATATTCGGGCTACAATGAGCAGTTCTTC.